This TCR beta chain was captured by sequencing in a study of T cells in Graves' hyperthyroidism and ophthalmopathy (dated by TCRdb to about 2019). Regarding the complete study: Peripheral blood was sampled at the time of initial diagnosis, prior to any treatment. The 75 to 100 discovery patients were randomly divided into training and test sets at a 7:3 ratio. Whether ophthalmopathy could be predicted prospectively was tested in an independent validation cohort made up of 18 to 20 hyperthyroidism patients plus 17 patients who later progressed to ophthalmopathy. The paper describes TCR Vbeta CDR3 sequencing of 135 peripheral blood samples, made up of 43 ophthalmopathy patients, around 78 hyperthyroidism patients and about 17 progressor patients. After blood sampling, hyperthyroidism patients were treated with methimazole at a starting dose of 30 mg daily, and ophthalmopathy patients were treated with high-dose intravenous methylprednisolone. TCR V-J signatures able to tell the groups apart were searched for in a discovery cohort of more than 90 patients, of whom more than 40 had Graves' ophthalmopathy and 55 to 65 had stable Graves' hyperthyroidism. Thyroid tissue and blood T-cell repertoires from six or seven Graves' hyperthyroidism patients were also compared in the study. What the work shows at the level of the full study, not this receptor alone: A model built on a 13 V-J signature distinguished ophthalmopathy from stable hyperthyroidism, reaching about 89% sensitivity and approximately 81% specificity in cross-validation and 80%/75% in testing. In validation, the model predicted progression to ophthalmopathy a median of roughly 6.5 months before onset, with roughly 68% sensitivity and 72.22% specificity. No statistical method was used to fix the sample size in advance, and group allocation was not hidden from the investigators. Most expanded thyroid clonotypes (frequency above 0.001) were also detected in blood, suggesting blood repertoires may reflect thyroid immune responses.

A patient counted as having stable Graves' hyperthyroidism if no progression to ophthalmopathy occurred over 18 months of follow-up. Hyperthyroidism patients were newly diagnosed, had a disease duration of under 2 months, and were aged 18 to 65 years. Patients with uncontrolled infections, other autoimmune diseases, pregnancy or lactation were excluded. Diagnoses were based on clinical symptoms, serum thyroxine and TRAb, thyroid ultrasound and orbital computed tomography. Ficoll-Paque density gradient centrifugation was used to isolate PBMCs from about 10 ml of fresh peripheral blood. Total RNA was extracted using Trizol reagent, and RNA quality was assessed on an Agilent 2100 Bioanalyzer. V is reduced by 0 bases and J by 3 bases, leaving a spacing of 15 bases between them. The germline V gene (reference sequence) gives CDR1 as DFQATT and CDR2 as SNEGSKA. The CDR3 spans 15 residues, from the cysteine through the phenylalanine. Just CDR3 DNA is preserved here, 45 bases in frame from base 1.

This clonotype was recorded many times. What this receptor recognizes is not known. No clone much larger than this one lies a single base away; base qualities are absent. The TCR beta CDR3 regions were amplified from the RNA transcripts. A first-round RT-PCR of the TCR CDR3 used the HTBI primer set with the Qiagen OneStep RT-PCR kit. Libraries were constructed in a second round of multiplex PCR, after which size selection and purification were carried out. Sequencing of the libraries was done on an Illumina HiSeq2000 using paired-end 100 bp reads. On the study's bioinformatics: SOAPnuke was used to process the raw data, with reads discarded if the reads contained adapters or uncalled bases, had a mean Phred below 15, or lacked an exact constant-primer or identifier match. COPE v1.2.5 was used to merge high-quality paired reads, and clonotypes were defined as unique nucleotide sequences. MiTCR v1.1 was used to align the clonotypes against IMGT TRBV, TRBD and TRBJ reference segments. The analysis was restricted to V-J combinations with a frequency above 0.0001, which together covered 99% to 99.2% of the repertoires. A TCS score was defined as the ratio of F50 (clonal expansion) to E x V (chaos), with BLOSUM62-based TCRdist applied between CDR3 peptides within each V-J. Welch's t-statistics and random forest reduced 500 to 650 V-J features to roughly 13, which were used in a naive Bayes classifier (R e1071). TCRdb reprocessed the public reads (quality trimming at Q25 with fastp, clone calling with MiXCR) and kept in-frame beta chains. Under each unique CDR3 protein, matching rows form one entry showing the most common genes and DNA. The V and J calls come from TCRdb's annotation, not from the publication. The sample table lists approximately 380,000 distinct CDR3 sequences, under 20% of them with a count of one. The top ten hold about 3.7% of the sample.

Source material: blood. Recombination connected TRBV20-1 to TRBJ2-7, and the D gene may be TRBD2, 5 bases matching. The clonotype comes from a woman under 30 with Graves' hyperthyroidism. The sequence in DNA is TGCAGTGCTAGAGATCTTCAGCGGAGAGGCTACGAGCAGTACTTC. Its protein reads: CSARDLQRRGYEQYF.